This T cell receptor beta chain was sequenced for a study of shared clonotypes between healthy human individuals. Naive CD8 cells, CD45RO-negative and positively selected for CCR7, excluded terminally differentiated effector memory CD45RA+ cells. Each of the donors was a healthy adult who was HIV-negative and had not had a recent acute infection or vaccination. J lost 2 bases, V lost 5 bases, and 6 bases had no gene match. Germline CDR1 and CDR2: MNHEY and SMNVEV (reference sequence). The CDR3 has 15 amino acids. TCRdb keeps only in-frame clones here, not all; method: immunoSEQ multiplex PCR. The data hold hundreds of thousands of clones, with roughly 95% observed a single time.

The origin of this receptor is a woman between 25 and 40 years old in good health. The sequenced sample consisted of naive CD8+ T cells sorted from blood. The V gene is TRBV27, the J gene TRBJ2-7, with TRBD1 identical over 10 bases. The CDR3 nucleotides read TGTGCCAGCAGTCCCGCCGGGACAGGGGCCTACGAGCAGTACTTC. It specifies CASSPAGTGAYEQYF.